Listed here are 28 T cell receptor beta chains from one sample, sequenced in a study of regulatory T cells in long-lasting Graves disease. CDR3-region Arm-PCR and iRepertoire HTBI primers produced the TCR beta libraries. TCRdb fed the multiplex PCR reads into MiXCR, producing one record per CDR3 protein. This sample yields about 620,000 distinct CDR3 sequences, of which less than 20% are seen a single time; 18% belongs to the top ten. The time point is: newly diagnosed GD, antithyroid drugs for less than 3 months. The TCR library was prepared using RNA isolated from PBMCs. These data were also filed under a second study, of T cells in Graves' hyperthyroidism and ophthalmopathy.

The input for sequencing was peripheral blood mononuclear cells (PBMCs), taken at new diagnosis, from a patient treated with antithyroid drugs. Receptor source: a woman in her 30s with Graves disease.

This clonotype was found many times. CDR3 DNA: TGCAGTGCTAGTGGGACTAGCGTTGAGCAGTTCTTC. Encoded protein: CSASGTSVEQFF. The chain is built from TRBV20-1 and TRBJ2-1, with 10 bases matching TRBD2. Germline values: CDR1 DFQATT, CDR2 SNEGSKA (reference sequence). With 3 bases clipped from V and 9 bases from J, the junction kept 2 bases outside the gene matches. This CDR3 contains 12 residues.

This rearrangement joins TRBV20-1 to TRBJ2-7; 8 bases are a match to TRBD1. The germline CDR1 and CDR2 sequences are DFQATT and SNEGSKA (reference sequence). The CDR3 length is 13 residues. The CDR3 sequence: CSYPGQATTEQYF. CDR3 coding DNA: TGCAGCTATCCGGGACAGGCGACCACCGAGCAGTACTTC.

The CDR3, as DNA: TGTGCCAGCAGGAACCCTGGGGAGGGGGAGGACACAGATACGCAGTATTTT. Amino acids: CASRNPGEGEDTDTQYF. V and J are TRBV6-1 and TRBJ2-3; D is possibly TRBD2 (7 bases). In germline, CDR1 is MNHNS, CDR2 SASEGT. V shed 6 bases and J shed 2 bases, with 21 bases lying between them. The length of the CDR3 is 17 residues.

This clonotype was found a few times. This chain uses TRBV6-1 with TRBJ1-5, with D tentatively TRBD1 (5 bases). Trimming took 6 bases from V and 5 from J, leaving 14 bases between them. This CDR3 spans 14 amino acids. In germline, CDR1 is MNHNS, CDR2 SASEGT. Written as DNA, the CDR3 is TGTGCCAGCAGACAAACCGAGGGGTATCAGCCCCAGCATTTT. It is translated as CASRQTEGYQPQHF.

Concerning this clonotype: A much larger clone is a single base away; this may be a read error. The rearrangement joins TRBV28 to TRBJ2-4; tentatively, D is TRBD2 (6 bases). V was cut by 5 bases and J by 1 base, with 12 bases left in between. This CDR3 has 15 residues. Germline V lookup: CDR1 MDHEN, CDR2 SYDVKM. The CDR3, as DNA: TGTGCCAGCAGTGGGAGGACTGTGGCCAAAAACATTCAGTACTTC. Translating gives CASSGRTVAKNIQYF. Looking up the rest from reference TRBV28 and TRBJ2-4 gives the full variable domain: DVKVTQSSRYLVKRTGEKVFLECVQDMDHENMFWYRQDPGLGLRLIYFSYDVKMKEKGDIPEGYSVSREKKERFSLILESASTNQTSMYLCASSGRTVAKNIQYFGAGTRLSVL.

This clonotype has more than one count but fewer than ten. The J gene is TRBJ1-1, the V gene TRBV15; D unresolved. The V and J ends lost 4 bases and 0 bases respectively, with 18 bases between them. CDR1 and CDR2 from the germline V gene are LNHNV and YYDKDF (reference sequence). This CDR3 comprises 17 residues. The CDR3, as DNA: TGTGCCACCAGCATAGACTGGACCCAGGATCTGAACACTGAAGCTTTCTTT. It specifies CATSIDWTQDLNTEAFF.

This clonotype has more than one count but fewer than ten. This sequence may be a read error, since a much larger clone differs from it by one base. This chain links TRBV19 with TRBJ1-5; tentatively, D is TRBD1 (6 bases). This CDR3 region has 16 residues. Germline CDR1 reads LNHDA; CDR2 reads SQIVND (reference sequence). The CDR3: CANSMLTGTSNQPQHF. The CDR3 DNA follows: TGTGCCAATAGTATGCTTACAGGGACAAGCAATCAGCCCCAGCATTTT.

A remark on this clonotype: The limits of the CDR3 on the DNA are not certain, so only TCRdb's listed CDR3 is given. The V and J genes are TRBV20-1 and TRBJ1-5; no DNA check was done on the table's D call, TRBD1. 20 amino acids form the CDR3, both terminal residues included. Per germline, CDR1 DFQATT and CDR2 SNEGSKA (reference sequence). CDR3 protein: CSAAGPLSEQYFGPGQPQHF.

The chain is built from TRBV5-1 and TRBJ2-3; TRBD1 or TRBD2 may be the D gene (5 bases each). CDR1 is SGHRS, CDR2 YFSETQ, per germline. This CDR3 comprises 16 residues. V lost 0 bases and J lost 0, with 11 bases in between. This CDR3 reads CASSLGDAISTDTQYF. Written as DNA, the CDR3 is TGCGCCAGCAGCTTGGGGGACGCGATTAGCACAGATACGCAGTATTTT.

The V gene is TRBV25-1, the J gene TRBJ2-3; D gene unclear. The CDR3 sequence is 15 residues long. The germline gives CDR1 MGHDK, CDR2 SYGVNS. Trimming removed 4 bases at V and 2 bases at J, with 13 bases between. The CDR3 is CASSGHGPATDTQYF. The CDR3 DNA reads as TGTGCCAGCAGTGGCCACGGACCCGCCACAGATACGCAGTATTTT. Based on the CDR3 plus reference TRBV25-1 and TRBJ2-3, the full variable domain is EADIYQTPRYLVIGTGKKITLECSQTMGHDKMYWYQQDPGMELHLIHYSYGVNSTEKGDLSSESTVSRIRTEHFPLTLESARPSHTSQYLCASSGHGPATDTQYFGPGTRLTVL.

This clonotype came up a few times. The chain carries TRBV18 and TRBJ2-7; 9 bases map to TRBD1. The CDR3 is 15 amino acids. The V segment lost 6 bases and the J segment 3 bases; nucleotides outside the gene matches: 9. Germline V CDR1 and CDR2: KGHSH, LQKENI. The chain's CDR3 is CASSRWRDRVYEQYF. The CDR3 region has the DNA TGTGCCAGCTCCCGGTGGCGGGACAGGGTCTACGAGCAGTACTTC.

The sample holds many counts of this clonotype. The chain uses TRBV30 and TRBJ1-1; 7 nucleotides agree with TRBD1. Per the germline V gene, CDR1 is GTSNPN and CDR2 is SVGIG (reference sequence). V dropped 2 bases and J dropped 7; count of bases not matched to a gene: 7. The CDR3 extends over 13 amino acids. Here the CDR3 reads CAWSRQGGYEAFF. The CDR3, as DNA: TGTGCCTGGAGTCGACAGGGAGGATATGAAGCTTTCTTT.

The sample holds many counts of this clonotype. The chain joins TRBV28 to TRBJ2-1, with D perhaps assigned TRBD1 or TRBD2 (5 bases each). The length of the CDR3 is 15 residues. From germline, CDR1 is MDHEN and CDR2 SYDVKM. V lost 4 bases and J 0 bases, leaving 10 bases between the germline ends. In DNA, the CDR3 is TGTGCCAGCAGTTATCGGGACGGCTCCTACAATGAGCAGTTCTTC. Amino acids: CASSYRDGSYNEQFF.

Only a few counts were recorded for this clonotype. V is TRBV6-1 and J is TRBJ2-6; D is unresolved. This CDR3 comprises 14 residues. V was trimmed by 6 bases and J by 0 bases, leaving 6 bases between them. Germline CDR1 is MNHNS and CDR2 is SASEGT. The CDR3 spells CASRQSSGANVLTF. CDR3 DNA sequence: TGTGCCAGCAGACAGTCCTCTGGGGCCAACGTCCTGACTTTC.

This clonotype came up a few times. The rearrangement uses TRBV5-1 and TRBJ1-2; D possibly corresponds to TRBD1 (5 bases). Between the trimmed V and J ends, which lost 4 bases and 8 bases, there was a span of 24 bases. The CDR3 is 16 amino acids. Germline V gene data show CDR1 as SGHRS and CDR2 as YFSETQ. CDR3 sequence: CASSGVSGVGSKGYTF. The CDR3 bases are TGCGCCAGCAGCGGAGTTTCGGGGGTCGGATCGAAGGGCTACACCTTC.

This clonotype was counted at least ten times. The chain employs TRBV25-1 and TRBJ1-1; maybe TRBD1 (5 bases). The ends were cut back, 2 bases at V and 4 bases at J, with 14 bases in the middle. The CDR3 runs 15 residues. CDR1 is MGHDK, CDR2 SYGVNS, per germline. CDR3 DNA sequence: TGTGCCAGCAGTGAAGACGGACATCTGGGCACTGAAGCTTTCTTT. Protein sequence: CASSEDGHLGTEAFF.

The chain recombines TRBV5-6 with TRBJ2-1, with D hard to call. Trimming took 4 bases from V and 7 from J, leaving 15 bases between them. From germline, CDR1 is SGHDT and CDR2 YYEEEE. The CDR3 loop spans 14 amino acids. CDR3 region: CASSRIDVRNEQFF. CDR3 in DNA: TGTGCCAGCAGCCGGATCGACGTGCGTAATGAGCAGTTCTTC.

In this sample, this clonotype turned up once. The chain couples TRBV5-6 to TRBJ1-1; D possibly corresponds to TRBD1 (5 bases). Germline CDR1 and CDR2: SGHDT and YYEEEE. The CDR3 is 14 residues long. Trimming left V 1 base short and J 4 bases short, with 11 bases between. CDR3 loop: CASSLRDRSTEAFF. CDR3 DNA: TGTGCCAGCAGCTTGCGGGACCGGAGCACTGAAGCTTTCTTT.

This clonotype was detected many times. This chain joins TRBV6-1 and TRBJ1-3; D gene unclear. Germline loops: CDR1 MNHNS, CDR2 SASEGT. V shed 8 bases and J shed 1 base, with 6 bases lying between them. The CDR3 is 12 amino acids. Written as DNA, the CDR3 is TGTGCCAGCGAAGGGTCTGGAAACACCATATATTTT. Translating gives CASEGSGNTIYF.

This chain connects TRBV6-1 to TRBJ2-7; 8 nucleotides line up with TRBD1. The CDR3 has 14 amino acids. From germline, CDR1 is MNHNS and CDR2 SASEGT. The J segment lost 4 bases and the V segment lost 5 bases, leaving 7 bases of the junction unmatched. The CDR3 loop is CASSLSGGRYEQYF. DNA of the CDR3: TGTGCCAGCAGTCTGTCAGGGGGCCGGTACGAGCAGTACTTC.

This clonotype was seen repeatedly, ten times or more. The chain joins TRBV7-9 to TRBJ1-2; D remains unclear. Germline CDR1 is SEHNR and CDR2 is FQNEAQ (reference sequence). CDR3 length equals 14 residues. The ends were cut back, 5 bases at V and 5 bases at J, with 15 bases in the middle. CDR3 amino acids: CASSPPTESYGYTF. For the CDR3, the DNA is TGTGCCAGCAGCCCTCCGACGGAGTCTTATGGCTACACCTTC.

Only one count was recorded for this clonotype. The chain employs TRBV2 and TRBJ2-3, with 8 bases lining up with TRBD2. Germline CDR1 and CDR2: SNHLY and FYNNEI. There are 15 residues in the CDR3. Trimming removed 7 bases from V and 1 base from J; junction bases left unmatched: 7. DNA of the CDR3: TGTGCCAGCACCTCCAATAGCGGGGGCACAGATACGCAGTATTTT. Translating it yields CASTSNSGGTDTQYF.

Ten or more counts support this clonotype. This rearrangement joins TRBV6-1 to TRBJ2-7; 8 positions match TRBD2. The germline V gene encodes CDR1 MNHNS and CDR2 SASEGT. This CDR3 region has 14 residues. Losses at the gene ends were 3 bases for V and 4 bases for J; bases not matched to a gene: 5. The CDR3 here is CASSDSGNLYEQYF. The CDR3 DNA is TGTGCCAGCAGTGATAGCGGGAACTTGTACGAGCAGTACTTC.

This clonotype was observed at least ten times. This chain's CDR3 is CASNRAGAYNEQFF. The CDR3 bases are TGTGCCAGCAATCGGGCAGGGGCATACAATGAGCAGTTCTTC. The rearrangement joins TRBV6-1 to TRBJ2-1, with D possibly TRBD1 on 6 matching bases. V was shortened by 7 bases and J by 4 bases, with 14 bases between the two germline ends. The CDR3 is made up of 14 amino acids. In germline, CDR1 is MNHNS, CDR2 SASEGT.

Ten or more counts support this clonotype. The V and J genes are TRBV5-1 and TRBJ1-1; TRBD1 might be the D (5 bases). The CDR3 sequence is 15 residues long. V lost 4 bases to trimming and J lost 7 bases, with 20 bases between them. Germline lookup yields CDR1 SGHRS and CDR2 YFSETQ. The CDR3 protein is CASSVGHSTLDEAFF. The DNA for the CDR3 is TGCGCCAGCAGCGTTGGACACAGTACTCTGGATGAAGCTTTCTTT.

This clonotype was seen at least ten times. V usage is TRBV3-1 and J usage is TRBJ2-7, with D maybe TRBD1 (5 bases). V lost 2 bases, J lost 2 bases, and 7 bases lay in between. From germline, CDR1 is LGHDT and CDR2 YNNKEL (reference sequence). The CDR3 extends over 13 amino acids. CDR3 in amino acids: CASSQNRPYEQYF. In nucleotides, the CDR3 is TGTGCCAGCAGCCAAAACAGGCCCTACGAGCAGTACTTC.

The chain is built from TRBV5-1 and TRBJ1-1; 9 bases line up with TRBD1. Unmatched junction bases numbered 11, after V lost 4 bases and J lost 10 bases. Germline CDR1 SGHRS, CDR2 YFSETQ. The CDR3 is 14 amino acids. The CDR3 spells CASSPGGTGYVAFF. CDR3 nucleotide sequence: TGCGCCAGCAGCCCGGGTGGGACAGGGTACGTAGCTTTCTTT.

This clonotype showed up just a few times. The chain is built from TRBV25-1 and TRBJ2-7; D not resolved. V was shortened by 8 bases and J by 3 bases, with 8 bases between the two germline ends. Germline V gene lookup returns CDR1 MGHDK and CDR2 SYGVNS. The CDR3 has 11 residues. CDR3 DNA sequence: TGTGCCAGCGCCTGGGGCTACGAGCAGTACTTC. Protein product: CASAWGYEQYF.